Listed below are T cell receptor beta chains from one sample, sequenced in a study of high-grade serous ovarian cancer treatment subgroups. The assay was immunoSEQ multiplex PCR, and TCRdb's table has in-frame clones only and misses some. The profile shows 5,800 or so clones, about 70% of them singletons. The sequenced sample consisted of tumor tissue. These receptor sequences come from a human donor with high-grade serous ovarian cancer. CDR3s include the opening cysteine and the closing phenylalanine or tryptophan. Each record gives: CDR3 DNA, CDR3 protein, clone size, J gene, D gene, V gene. D genes are given only for firm matches. Some rows mark clone size as missing; the rest say once, few, many or name a class of expanded clone.

TGTGCCAGCAGCTTGGCGCGGGAAGAAACTGGGGATTTGAACACTGAAGCTTTCTTT | CASSLAREETGDLNTEAFF | . | TRBJ1-1 | . | TRBV5-4
TGTGCCAGCAGCTCGCCGCTCTACTATGGCTACACCTTC | CASSSPLYYGYTF | . | TRBJ1-2 | . | TRBV7-2
TGTGCCAGCAGCTTCGCAGTGAACACTGAAGCTTTCTTT | CASSFAVNTEAFF | . | TRBJ1-1 | . | TRBV11-3
TGTGCCAGTAGTATAGGGAGGGGAGAGGCTGAAGCTTTCTTT | CASSIGRGEAEAFF | . | TRBJ1-1 | . | TRBV19
TGTGCCAGCAGTTACCTAGCGCGCTACGAGCAGTACTTC | CASSYLARYEQYF | . | TRBJ2-7 | . | TRBV6-5
TGTGCCAGCAGTCATGGACAGGGCTTCTACGAGCAGTACTTC | CASSHGQGFYEQYF | . | TRBJ2-7 | TRBD1 | TRBV6-5
TGTGCCAGCAGTAGATCGCGGGCCCAATATGGCTACACCTTC | CASSRSRAQYGYTF | . | TRBJ1-2 | . | TRBV28
TGTGCCAGCAGCGTCCAGACAGGCCAAGAGACCCAGTACTTC | CASSVQTGQETQYF | . | TRBJ2-5 | . | TRBV2
TGTGCCAGCAGCTTACTAGGGACAGGGGAACGCGGCTACACCTTC | CASSLLGTGERGYTF | . | TRBJ1-2 | TRBD1 | TRBV7-6
TGCGCCAGCAGCCCCGGTGGGGGGTATCTGAGAGGTGAAGCTTTCTTT | CASSPGGGYLRGEAFF | . | TRBJ1-1 | . | TRBV5-1
TGTGCCAGCAGCTTCGGACAGCGAGGCGAGACCCAGTACTTC | CASSFGQRGETQYF | . | TRBJ2-5 | . | TRBV7-9
TGTGCCAGCAGTTTATCGAGCTCTGGAAACACCATATATTTT | CASSLSSSGNTIYF | . | TRBJ1-3 | . | TRBV28
TGTGCCAGCAGCCTAGGACAGGGCCCATATGGCTACACCTTC | CASSLGQGPYGYTF | . | TRBJ1-2 | TRBD1 | TRBV5-8
TGTGCCAGCAGCTTGGATAAGGACTATGGCTACACCTTC | CASSLDKDYGYTF | . | TRBJ1-2 | . | TRBV5-4
TGTGCCAGCAGTTTCCCTGGGACAGGGACGAACACCGGGGAGCTGTTTTTT | CASSFPGTGTNTGELFF | . | TRBJ2-2 | TRBD1 | TRBV11-2
TGTGCCAGCAGCCTCCCACCCGGGGGGAATACCCAGTACTTC | CASSLPPGGNTQYF | . | TRBJ2-5 | TRBD2 | TRBV7-2
TGCGCCTCCAAACTCCGTTGGGACACTGAAGCTTTCTTT | CASKLRWDTEAFF | . | TRBJ1-1 | . | TRBV5-1
TGTGCCAGCAGCTGGCCCGGGACAGTAGTGTTTGGCTACACCTTC | CASSWPGTVVFGYTF | . | TRBJ1-2 | TRBD1 | TRBV7-9
TGTGCCAGCAGAGGGGGACCTAAACTGTTGAACACCGGGGAGCTGTTTTTT | CASRGGPKLLNTGELFF | . | TRBJ2-2 | . | TRBV27
TGTGCCAGCAGCGACGGGAACTCTGGAAACACCATATATTTT | CASSDGNSGNTIYF | medium-sized | TRBJ1-3 | . | TRBV7-2
TGTGCCAGCAGTTTTCCTCAGGGGGCCACTAATGAAAAACTGTTTTTT | CASSFPQGATNEKLFF | . | TRBJ1-4 | TRBD1 | TRBV28
TGTGCCAGCAGCCAAGATTATGGGGCAGGGATGAGGCATTTT | CASSQDYGAGMRHF | . | TRBJ1-5 | . | TRBV7-9
TGTGCCAGCAGTGGACAGGGGGGGTACAATGAGCAGTTCTTC | CASSGQGGYNEQFF | . | TRBJ2-1 | TRBD1 | TRBV6-5